A single sample gave rise to the 11 T cell receptor beta chains below, sequenced in a study of shared T cell receptors in the human thymus. Method: immunoSEQ multiplex PCR; TCRdb's copy keeps in-frame clones and lacks some. The data contain hundreds of thousands of clones, around 87% of them seen just once; the ten biggest clones take up about 0.0094%. These data were likewise used in another study, on human thymus T cells.

Sequencing was carried out using thymocytes. These receptors originate from a boy less than two years old with a congenital heart defect.

The chain has TRBV5-5 and TRBJ1-2, with a tentative D call TRBD1 (6 bases). CDR1 and CDR2 from the germline V gene are SGHKS and YYEKEE (reference sequence). Trimming pared 5 bases from V and 8 bases from J, leaving 19 bases between. CDR3 length: 14 residues. The CDR3 sequence: CASRVDRTRRGYTF. The DNA of the CDR3 is TGTGCCAGCAGGGTCGACAGGACGCGTCGGGGCTACACCTTC.

The chain couples TRBV4-2 to TRBJ2-7, with a weak D call TRBD1 (6 bases). The CDR3 spans 15 residues. Trimming removed 3 bases from V and 0 bases from J, with 12 bases in between. CDR1 and CDR2 from the germline V gene are LGHNA and YNFKEQ. CDR3 in amino acids: CASSHGTDSSYEQYF. CDR3 coding DNA: TGTGCCAGCAGCCACGGGACGGACAGCTCCTACGAGCAGTACTTC.

This chain joins TRBV28 and TRBJ2-1, with TRBD2 matching over 10 bases. The CDR3 is made up of 13 amino acids. V gave up 6 bases and J gave up 6 bases; unmatched junction bases: 2. Germline lookup yields CDR1 MDHEN and CDR2 SYDVKM. CDR3 amino acids: CASRERGGNEQFF. The CDR3 DNA sequence: TGTGCCAGCAGGGAGCGGGGGGGCAATGAGCAGTTCTTC.

The chain uses TRBV2 and TRBJ1-2, with D unclear. From germline, CDR1 is SNHLY and CDR2 FYNNEI. The CDR3 contains 12 residues. V was shortened by 4 bases and J by 8 bases, with 11 bases between the two germline ends. The DNA of the CDR3 is TGTGCCAGCAGTGCCGGCCCCGGGGGCTACACCTTC. Protein product: CASSAGPGGYTF. Full variable domain (rest looked up from reference TRBV2 and TRBJ1-2): EPEVTQTPSHQVTQMGQEVILRCVPISNHLYFYWYRQILGQKVEFLVSFYNNEISEKSEIFDDQFSVERPDGSNFTLKIRSTKLEDSAMYFCASSAGPGGYTFGSGTRLTVV.

The rearrangement uses TRBV5-1 and TRBJ2-2; D may be TRBD2 (6 bases). CDR3 size: 16 residues. Trimming stripped 3 bases from V and 4 bases from J, with 16 bases between. In germline, CDR1 is SGHRS, CDR2 YFSETQ. CDR3 sequence: CASSCLLAPSTGELFF. In nucleotides, the CDR3 is TGCGCCAGCAGCTGTCTACTAGCCCCAAGCACCGGGGAGCTGTTTTTT.

V gene TRBV4-3 combines with J gene TRBJ2-7; 7 bases are shared with TRBD2. This CDR3 region has 15 residues. CDR1 is LGHNA, CDR2 YSLEER, per germline. V shed 0 bases, J shed 3 bases, and the junction held 5 bases outside the gene matches. The CDR3 reads CASSQEGGDLYEQYF. The CDR3, as DNA: TGCGCCAGCAGCCAAGAGGGAGGGGATCTCTACGAGCAGTACTTC.

V is TRBV6-5 and J is TRBJ2-6; no clear D. Germline V gives CDR1 MNHEY, CDR2 SVGAGI. This CDR3 has 13 amino acids. V lost 5 bases to trimming and J lost 4 bases, with 6 bases between them. For the CDR3, the DNA is TGTGCCAGCAGTGCCGGGGGGGCCAACGTCCTGACTTTC. Its protein is CASSAGGANVLTF.

The rearrangement uses TRBV4-2 and TRBJ2-5; weak D call: TRBD1 (5 bases). Germline-derived CDR1 and CDR2 are LGHNA and YNFKEQ. The CDR3 runs to 13 residues. Trimming cost V 10 bases and J 3 bases, with 15 bases left between them. The CDR3 here is CATKGAQEETQYF. The CDR3 region has the DNA TGTGCCACCAAAGGGGCTCAAGAAGAGACCCAGTACTTC.

The rearrangement links TRBV7-2 to TRBJ1-5; D might be TRBD1 (5 bases). Germline CDR1 is SGHTA and CDR2 is FQGNSA. This CDR3 comprises 15 residues. V lost 4 bases and J 2 bases, leaving 12 bases between the germline ends. CDR3 coding DNA: TGTGCCAGCAGCTACATCGGGGGGGGCAATCAGCCCCAGCATTTT. Translated: CASSYIGGGNQPQHF.

This chain uses TRBV25-1 with TRBJ1-1; D not resolved. The CDR3 sequence is 15 residues long. Germline CDR1 and CDR2: MGHDK and SYGVNS. Trimming shortened V by 1 base and J by 5 bases, and 14 bases separated the two germline ends. The CDR3 coding sequence is TGTGCCAGCAGTGAATTGTGGGTGTCGGGGACTGAAGCTTTCTTT. Translation gives CASSELWVSGTEAFF.

In its sample, this clone was seen once. This chain links TRBV6-1 with TRBJ2-7, with D maybe TRBD1 (5 bases). The CDR3 length is 15 residues. The V and J ends lost 4 bases and 5 bases respectively, with 18 bases between them. The germline CDR1 and CDR2 sequences are MNHNS and SASEGT. The chain's CDR3 is CASSGGRAGFNEQYF. The CDR3 bases are TGTGCCAGCAGTGGAGGTCGGGCAGGGTTCAACGAGCAGTACTTC.